These 27 T cell receptor beta chains came from one sample sequenced in a study of blood T cell repertoires in COVID-19. Only in-frame clones appear in the TCRdb table, and some are missing; sequencing was by immunoSEQ multiplex PCR. The top ten hold about 6% of the sample, which has tens of thousands of clones, 70% to 85% seen once. The sequencing input was PBMCs or T cells enriched from blood (not recorded which). These receptors originate from a woman between 50 and 59 years old with acute COVID-19.

The chain links TRBV5-4 to TRBJ2-1; 10 bases map to TRBD2. Germline loops: CDR1 SGHNT, CDR2 YYREEE (reference sequence). This CDR3 spans 16 amino acids. V gave up 4 bases and J gave up 8 bases; unmatched junction bases: 12. The CDR3 is CASSTGASGGAHEQFF. The CDR3 DNA sequence: TGTGCCAGCAGCACGGGGGCCAGCGGGGGGGCCCATGAGCAGTTCTTC. The full variable domain, completed using reference TRBV5-4 and TRBJ2-1, is ETGVTQSPTHLIKTRGQQVTLRCSSQSGHNTVSWYQQALGQGPQFIFQYYREEENGRGNFPPRFSGLQFPNYSSELNVNALELDDSALYLCASSTGASGGAHEQFFGPGTRLTVL.

A few counts support this clone. Other nucleotide sequences from this sample produce the same CDR3. The V call is TRBV7-9, the J call TRBJ1-2; TRBD1 is a possible D gene (6 bases). Germline V gene data show CDR1 as SEHNR and CDR2 as FQNEAQ (reference sequence). Trimming left V 5 bases short and J 4 bases short, with 11 bases between. CDR3 size: 13 residues. CDR3: CASSLGQLYGYTF. The CDR3 bases are TGTGCCAGCAGCCTAGGACAGCTCTATGGCTACACCTTC.

This chain uses TRBV5-1 with TRBJ2-3; TRBD2 aligns across 8 bases. The CDR3 totals 13 residues. Germline trimming cut 5 bases from V and 3 bases from J; bases unmatched to any gene: 2. Germline V gives CDR1 SGHRS, CDR2 YFSETQ. CDR3 residues: CASSREGTDTQYF. The DNA of the CDR3 is TGCGCCAGCAGTCGGGAGGGGACAGATACGCAGTATTTT.

The CDR3 region is CASSAGLAGADWETQYF. CDR3 in DNA: TGTGCCAGCAGCGCGGGACTAGCGGGGGCCGATTGGGAGACCCAGTACTTC. V and J are TRBV14 and TRBJ2-5, with 14 bases identical to TRBD2. After removal of 5 bases from V and 5 bases from J, the junction contained 10 bases not matched to a gene. The CDR3 totals 17 residues. CDR1 SGHDN and CDR2 FVKESK come from the germline V gene.

This chain uses TRBV11-3 with TRBJ2-5, with 9 positions matching TRBD1. CDR1 and CDR2 from the germline V gene are SGHNT and YENEEA. This CDR3 has 16 amino acids. V trimming: 1 base; J trimming: 6 bases; junction bases outside the gene matches: 9. CDR3 nucleotides: TGTGCCAGCAGCTTAGGATCCACAGGGGGCCGAAAGACCCAGTACTTC. This encodes CASSLGSTGGRKTQYF.

The J gene is TRBJ2-2, the V gene TRBV10-2; 7 positions agree with TRBD1. J gave up 7 bases and V 6 bases, and 5 bases lay outside the gene matches. Germline CDR1 reads WSHSY; CDR2 reads SAAADI. This CDR3 spans 13 amino acids. The CDR3 nucleotides read TGCGCCAGCAGAACAGGGGTGGGCGGGGAGCTGTTTTTT. It encodes CASRTGVGGELFF.

The chain has TRBV12-3 or TRBV12-4 and TRBJ2-1; D is perhaps TRBD1 (6 bases). Trimming stripped 5 bases from V and 7 bases from J, with 9 bases between. The CDR3 loop spans 12 amino acids. The DNA for the CDR3 is TGTGCCAGCAGTGATCAGGGGAATGAGCAGTTCTTC. Translated, it gives CASSDQGNEQFF.

The V and J genes are TRBV30 and TRBJ2-7, with a weak D call TRBD1 (6 bases). CDR1 and CDR2 (germline): GTSNPN, SVGIG (reference sequence). The ends were cut back, 1 base at V and 2 bases at J, with 12 bases in the middle. The CDR3 runs 14 residues. CDR3 residues: CAWSGWGRPYEQYF. CDR3 DNA sequence: TGTGCCTGGAGTGGATGGGGGCGGCCCTACGAGCAGTACTTC.

V gene TRBV7-2 combines with J gene TRBJ1-6, with 10 bases fitting TRBD1. Germline V gene sequence: CDR1 SGHTA, CDR2 FQGNSA. This CDR3 spans 17 amino acids. After removal of 6 bases from V and 1 base from J, the junction contained 6 bases not matched to a gene. CDR3 in DNA: TGTGCCAGCAGGGGACAGGGGTTGCGGTCCTATAATTCACCCCTCCACTTT. It codes for CASRGQGLRSYNSPLHF.

The J gene is TRBJ2-5, the V gene TRBV14, with TRBD1 matching over 11 bases. V was pared by 8 bases and J by 7 bases, with 6 bases of the junction left unmatched. CDR3 size: 13 residues. Germline V gene sequence: CDR1 SGHDN, CDR2 FVKESK. The CDR3 nucleotides are TGTGCCAGCGACCAGGGACAGGGGGGGACCCAGTACTTC. This translates into CASDQGQGGTQYF.

This chain links TRBV18 with TRBJ1-2; 7 positions agree with TRBD1. With V trimmed by 3 bases and J by 5 bases, 12 bases remained unmatched. The germline gives CDR1 KGHSH, CDR2 LQKENI. The CDR3 has 16 amino acids. CDR3: CASSPGTGAPLYGYTF. In DNA, the CDR3 is TGTGCCAGCTCACCGGGTACAGGGGCTCCTCTTTATGGCTACACCTTC.

The rearrangement uses TRBV6-5 and TRBJ2-1; D remains ambiguous. The CDR3 runs to 12 residues. V lost 6 bases and J lost 7, with 10 bases in between. Germline values: CDR1 MNHEY, CDR2 SVGAGI. The CDR3 region is CASRRNLNEQFF. Written as DNA, the CDR3 is TGTGCCAGCAGGAGGAACCTTAATGAGCAGTTCTTC.

This chain joins TRBV7-9 and TRBJ2-2; D perhaps matches TRBD2 (5 bases). This CDR3 has 17 amino acids. The V gene lost 1 base and the J gene lost 0 bases, with 12 bases spanning the gap. Looked up from germline, CDR1 is SEHNR and CDR2 is FQNEAQ (reference sequence). The DNA of the CDR3 is TGTGCCAGCAGCTTAGTAGGGCGGGTTTCGAACACCGGGGAGCTGTTTTTT. Its translation is CASSLVGRVSNTGELFF.

This sequence joins TRBV2 and TRBJ1-4; D may be TRBD1 (6 bases). Trimming shortened V by 4 bases and J by 6 bases, and 6 bases separated the two germline ends. This CDR3 comprises 12 residues. CDR1 is SNHLY and CDR2 is FYNNEI in the germline V gene. The CDR3, as DNA: TGTGCCAGCAGTGGGACAGATGAAAAACTGTTTTTT. Protein product: CASSGTDEKLFF.

The rearrangement uses TRBV5-1 and TRBJ1-2; D unclear. The V end lost 4 bases, the J end lost 8 bases, and 15 bases lay between the germline ends. The germline V gene encodes CDR1 SGHRS and CDR2 YFSETQ. The CDR3 consists of 13 residues. The CDR3 region is CASSLGTAWGYTF. Here the CDR3 DNA reads TGCGCCAGCAGCCTGGGCACTGCTTGGGGCTACACCTTC. The complete variable domain, with remaining parts taken from reference TRBV5-1 and TRBJ1-2, reads KAGVTQTPRYLIKTRGQQVTLSCSPISGHRSVSWYQQTPGQGLQFLFEYFSETQRNKGNFPGRFSGRQFSNSRSEMNVSTLELGDSALYLCASSLGTAWGYTFGSGTRLTVV.

The rearrangement joins TRBV18 to TRBJ1-1; 8 bases are shared with TRBD1. The CDR3 covers 14 residues. Per germline, CDR1 KGHSH and CDR2 LQKENI. The J segment lost 3 bases and the V segment lost 4 bases, leaving 4 bases of the junction unmatched. The CDR3 DNA reads as TGTGCCAGCTCACACGGACAGGGAGACACTGAAGCTTTCTTT. It translates to CASSHGQGDTEAFF.

The chain couples TRBV29-1 to TRBJ1-2; TRBD1 agrees at 9 bases. V lost 4 bases and J lost 0; bases outside the gene matches: 9. Germline V gene lookup returns CDR1 SQVTM and CDR2 ANQGSEA. There are 16 residues in the CDR3. DNA for the CDR3: TGCAGCGTTGGTGGGTGGACAGGGGCTACTAACTATGGCTACACCTTC. Translating it yields CSVGGWTGATNYGYTF.

The chain joins TRBV11-2 to TRBJ2-5; tentatively, D is TRBD2 (6 bases). Germline V gives CDR1 SGHAT, CDR2 FQNNGV. CDR3 length: 13 residues. Trimming removed 4 bases at V and 7 bases at J, with 13 bases between. The CDR3 DNA reads as TGTGCCAGCAGCTACGCTAGGGGAGGGACCCAGTACTTC. Its translation: CASSYARGGTQYF.

The V call is TRBV24-1, the J call TRBJ2-1; TRBD1 matches at 7 bases. After removal of 9 bases from V and 5 bases from J, the junction contained 6 bases not matched to a gene. The germline V gene has CDR1 KGHDR and CDR2 SFDVKD. This CDR3 comprises 13 residues. The CDR3 sequence is CATAGGFNNEQFF. In DNA form, the CDR3 reads TGTGCCACCGCAGGGGGATTCAACAATGAGCAGTTCTTC.

The genes are TRBV6-1 and TRBJ1-3, with D possibly being TRBD1 (5 bases). V was trimmed by 2 bases and J by 7 bases, leaving 15 bases between them. The CDR3 is made up of 15 amino acids. Germline CDR1 reads MNHNS; CDR2 reads SASEGT. CDR3 nucleotide sequence: TGTGCCAGCAGTGAACATCGGGAGAAGGGGAACACCATATATTTT. Residues: CASSEHREKGNTIYF.

V is TRBV7-9 and J is TRBJ1-1; 7 bases align to TRBD1. This CDR3 has 14 amino acids. Unmatched junction bases numbered 2, after V lost 3 bases and J lost 1 base. The germline V gene has CDR1 SEHNR and CDR2 FQNEAQ (reference sequence). The CDR3 sequence: CASSFRQGNTEAFF. The CDR3 DNA follows: TGTGCCAGCAGCTTCCGACAGGGGAACACTGAAGCTTTCTTT.

The V and J genes are TRBV4-2 and TRBJ2-2; D unresolved. The CDR3 covers 16 residues. Germline V gene data show CDR1 as LGHNA and CDR2 as YNFKEQ. V was shortened by 0 bases and J by 1 base, with 9 bases between the two germline ends. Here the CDR3 reads CASSQDRVENTGELFF. The CDR3 DNA reads TGTGCCAGCAGCCAAGATCGGGTCGAGAACACCGGGGAGCTGTTTTTT.

The chain combines TRBV14 with TRBJ1-1; 9 bases align to TRBD1. Germline V lookup: CDR1 SGHDN, CDR2 FVKESK. Trimming cost V 5 bases and J 7 bases; bases outside gene matches: 11. This CDR3 spans 15 amino acids. The CDR3, as DNA: TGTGCCAGCAGCGGGAACAGGGGGCGGATCGGTGAAGCTTTCTTT. Its protein product is CASSGNRGRIGEAFF.

The chain uses TRBV9 and TRBJ2-5, with 8 bases identical to TRBD2. The CDR3 sequence is 15 residues long. The J segment lost 5 bases and the V segment lost 4 bases, leaving 10 bases of the junction unmatched. Germline V gene lookup returns CDR1 SGDLS and CDR2 YYNGEE. CDR3: CASSSPSGGRETQYF. In DNA form, the CDR3 reads TGTGCCAGCAGCTCCCCCAGCGGGGGCAGGGAGACCCAGTACTTC.

The chain couples TRBV2 to TRBJ1-2, with a possible D match to TRBD1 (6 bases). CDR1 and CDR2 (germline): SNHLY, FYNNEI. The CDR3 length is 14 residues. V was cut by 6 bases and J by 4 bases, with 15 bases left in between. Written as DNA, the CDR3 is TGTGCCAGCAGGGGAAGGGACACTTTCTATGGCTACACCTTC. It encodes CASRGRDTFYGYTF.

The J gene is TRBJ2-2, the V gene TRBV5-1, with 8 nucleotides matching TRBD1. CDR3 length: 15 amino acids. Germline lookup yields CDR1 SGHRS and CDR2 YFSETQ. After removal of 5 bases from V and 0 bases from J, the junction contained 3 bases not matched to a gene. The CDR3 DNA sequence: TGCGCCAGCAGGCCGGGACAGGCGAACACCGGGGAGCTGTTTTTT. Its translation is CASRPGQANTGELFF. Full variable domain (remainder filled in from reference TRBV5-1 and TRBJ2-2): KAGVTQTPRYLIKTRGQQVTLSCSPISGHRSVSWYQQTPGQGLQFLFEYFSETQRNKGNFPGRFSGRQFSNSRSEMNVSTLELGDSALYLCASRPGQANTGELFFGEGSRLTVL.

This clone was counted only a few times. Written as DNA, the CDR3 is TGTGCCAGCAGCTGGGCAGGGGCCAATTCACCCCTCCACTTT. Protein sequence: CASSWAGANSPLHF. The chain is built from TRBV7-9 and TRBJ1-6; a possible D gene is TRBD1 (6 bases). The CDR3 loop spans 14 amino acids. V dropped 4 bases and J dropped 7 bases, with 11 bases sitting between them. Per germline, CDR1 SEHNR and CDR2 FQNEAQ (reference sequence). Combining the CDR3 with reference TRBV7-9 and TRBJ1-6 gives the whole variable domain DTGVSQNPRHKITKRGQNVTFRCDPISEHNRLYWYRQTLGQGPEFLTYFQNEAQLEKSRLLSDRFSAERPKGSFSTLEIQRTEQGDSAMYLCASSWAGANSPLHFGNGTRLTVT.